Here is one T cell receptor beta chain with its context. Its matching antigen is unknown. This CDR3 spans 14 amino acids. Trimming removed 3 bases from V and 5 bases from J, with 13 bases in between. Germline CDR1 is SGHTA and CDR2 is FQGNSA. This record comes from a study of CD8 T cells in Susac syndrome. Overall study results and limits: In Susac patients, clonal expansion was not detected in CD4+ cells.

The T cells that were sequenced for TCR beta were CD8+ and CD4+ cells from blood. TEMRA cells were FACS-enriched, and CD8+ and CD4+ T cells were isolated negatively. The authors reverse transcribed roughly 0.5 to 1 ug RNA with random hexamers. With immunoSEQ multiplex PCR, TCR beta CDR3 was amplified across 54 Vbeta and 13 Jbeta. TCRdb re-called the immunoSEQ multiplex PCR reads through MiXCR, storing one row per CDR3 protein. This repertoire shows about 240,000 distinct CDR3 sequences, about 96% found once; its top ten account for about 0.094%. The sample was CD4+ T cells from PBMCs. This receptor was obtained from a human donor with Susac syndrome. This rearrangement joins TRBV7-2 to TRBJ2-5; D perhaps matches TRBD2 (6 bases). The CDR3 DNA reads TGTGCCAGCAGCTTCACCGGGAGCTCGGAGACCCAGTACTTC. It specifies CASSFTGSSETQYF.